This T cell receptor (beta chain) was sequenced in a study of Graves' ophthalmopathy and Graves' hyperthyroidism. Amplification from RNA transcripts yielded the TCR beta CDR3 regions. RT-PCR was first run with HTBI primers, then multiplex PCR in a second round. One entry per CDR3 protein results from TCRdb running MiXCR on the multiplex PCR reads. The repertoire holds 450,000 to 600,000 distinct CDR3 sequences, with roughly 40% as singletons. Ages of hyperthyroidism patients ran from 18 to 65, and their diagnoses were new, under 2 months' duration. Among the exclusions were patients with other autoimmune diseases, uncontrolled infections, pregnancy or lactation. From germline, CDR1 is MDHEN and CDR2 SYDVKM. V lost 3 bases and J 8 bases, leaving 13 bases between the germline ends. This CDR3 spans 13 amino acids. Findings of the study overall: A model built from 13 signatures distinguished ophthalmopathy from stable hyperthyroidism with roughly 90% sensitivity and about 81% specificity.

Notes on this clonotype: Antigen specificity is unknown.

The TCR was taken from an adult man with Graves' hyperthyroidism. V and J are TRBV28 and TRBJ1-2; possibly TRBD1 for D (5 bases). The material sequenced was peripheral blood or thyroid tissue (not recorded which). The CDR3 nucleotides are TGTGCCAGCAGTTTGGGGGGATTGTCGGGCTACACCTTC. Encoded protein: CASSLGGLSGYTF.